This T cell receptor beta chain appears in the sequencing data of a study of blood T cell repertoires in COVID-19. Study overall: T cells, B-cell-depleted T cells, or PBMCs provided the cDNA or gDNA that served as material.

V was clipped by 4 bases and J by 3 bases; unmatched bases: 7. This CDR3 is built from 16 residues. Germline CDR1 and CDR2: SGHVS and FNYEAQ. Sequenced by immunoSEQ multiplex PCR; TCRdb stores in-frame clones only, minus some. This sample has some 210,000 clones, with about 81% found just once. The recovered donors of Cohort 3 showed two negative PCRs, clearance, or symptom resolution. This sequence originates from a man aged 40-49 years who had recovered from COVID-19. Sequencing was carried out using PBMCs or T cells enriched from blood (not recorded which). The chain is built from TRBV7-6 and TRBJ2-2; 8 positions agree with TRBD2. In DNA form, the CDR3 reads TGTGCCAGCAGCTATGCCCCGGGGGGGGACACCGGGGAGCTGTTTTTT. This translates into CASSYAPGGDTGELFF. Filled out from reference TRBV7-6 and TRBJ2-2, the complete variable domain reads GAGVSQSPRYKVTKRGQDVALRCDPISGHVSLYWYRQALGQGPEFLTYFNYEAQQDKSGLPNDRFSAERPEGSISTLTIQRTEQRDSAMYRCASSYAPGGDTGELFFGEGSRLTVL.